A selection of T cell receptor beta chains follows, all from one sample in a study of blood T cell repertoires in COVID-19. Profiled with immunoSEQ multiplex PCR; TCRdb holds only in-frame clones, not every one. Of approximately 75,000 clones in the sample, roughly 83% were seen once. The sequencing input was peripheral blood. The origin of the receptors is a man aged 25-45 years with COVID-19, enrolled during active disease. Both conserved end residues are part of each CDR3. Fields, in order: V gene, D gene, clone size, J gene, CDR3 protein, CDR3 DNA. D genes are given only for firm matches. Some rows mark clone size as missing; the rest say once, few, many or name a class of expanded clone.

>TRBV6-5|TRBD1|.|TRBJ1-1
CASSISRGDTEAFF
TGTGCCAGCAGTATCAGCAGGGGGGACACTGAAGCTTTCTTT
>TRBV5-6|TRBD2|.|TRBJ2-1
CASSLWEGLAYNEQFF
TGTGCCAGCAGCTTGTGGGAGGGACTAGCCTACAATGAGCAGTTCTTC
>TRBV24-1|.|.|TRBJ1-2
CATSDPTKNYGYTF
TGTGCCACCAGTGATCCGACAAAGAACTATGGCTACACCTTC
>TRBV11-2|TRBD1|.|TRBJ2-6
CASSKAGQGTAGANVLTF
TGTGCCAGCAGCAAAGCGGGACAGGGGACTGCTGGGGCCAACGTCCTGACTTTC
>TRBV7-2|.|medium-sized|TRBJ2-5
CASSLSGNQETQYF
TGTGCCAGCAGCTTAAGCGGAAACCAAGAGACCCAGTACTTC
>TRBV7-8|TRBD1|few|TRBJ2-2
CASSPRTGRAGELFF
TGTGCCAGCAGCCCTCGGACAGGGCGAGCCGGGGAGCTGTTTTTT
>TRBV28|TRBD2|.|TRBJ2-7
CASSLGAGASEQYF
TGTGCCAGCAGTCTAGGAGCGGGAGCAAGCGAGCAGTACTTC
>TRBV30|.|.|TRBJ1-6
CAWSVNRGWNSPLHF
TGTGCCTGGAGTGTAAACCGGGGATGGAATTCACCCCTCCACTTT
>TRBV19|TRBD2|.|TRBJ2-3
CASKVSGLYTDTQYF
TGTGCCAGTAAGGTTAGCGGGCTTTACACAGATACGCAGTATTTT
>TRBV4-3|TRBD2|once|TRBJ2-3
CASSSQWAPSGRSDTQYF
TGCGCCAGCAGCTCCCAATGGGCCCCTAGCGGGAGGTCCGATACGCAGTATTTT
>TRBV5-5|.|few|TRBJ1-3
CASSLKSDYSGNTIYF
TGTGCCAGCAGCCTCAAATCGGACTACTCTGGAAACACCATATATTTT
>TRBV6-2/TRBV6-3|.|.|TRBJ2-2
CASSYSTGSTGELFF
TGTGCCAGCAGTTACTCGACGGGGTCCACCGGGGAGCTGTTTTTT
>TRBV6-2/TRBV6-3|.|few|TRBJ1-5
CASSYKGENNQPQHF
TGTGCCAGCAGTTACAAGGGGGAGAACAATCAGCCCCAGCATTTT
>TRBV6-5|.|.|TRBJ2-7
CASYRQGGSSEQYF
TGTGCCAGCTATAGACAGGGAGGTAGCTCCGAGCAGTACTTC
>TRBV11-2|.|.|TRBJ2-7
CASSLEGSGSYEQYF
TGTGCCAGCAGCTTAGAAGGTAGCGGTTCCTACGAGCAGTACTTC
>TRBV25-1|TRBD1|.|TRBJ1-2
CASSLALTGGNYGYTF
TGTGCCAGCAGTCTCGCTCTCACAGGGGGCAACTATGGCTACACCTTC
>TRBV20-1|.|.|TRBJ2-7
CSVSRGYEQYF
TGCAGTGTTAGCAGGGGCTACGAGCAGTACTTC
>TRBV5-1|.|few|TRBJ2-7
CASSQDTYEQYF
TGCGCCAGCAGCCAAGACACGTACGAGCAGTACTTC
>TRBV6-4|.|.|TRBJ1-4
CASSDGPGTTNEKLFF
TGTGCCAGCAGTGACGGGCCAGGTACAACTAATGAAAAACTGTTTTTT
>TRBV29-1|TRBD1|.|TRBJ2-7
CSVQGVGGEQYF
TGCAGCGTGCAGGGGGTAGGCGGCGAGCAGTACTTC
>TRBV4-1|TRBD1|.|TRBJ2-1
CASSQDMGTDNEQFF
TGCGCCAGCAGCCAAGATATGGGGACAGACAATGAGCAGTTCTTC
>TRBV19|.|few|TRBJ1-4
CASSIGTGMTNEKLFF
TGTGCCAGTAGTATAGGAACCGGGATGACTAATGAAAAACTGTTTTTT
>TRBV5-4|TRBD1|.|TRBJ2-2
CASSSTGAGAGELFF
TGTGCCAGCAGCTCTACAGGGGCGGGCGCCGGGGAGCTGTTTTTT
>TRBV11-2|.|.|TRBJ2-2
CASSLDVRELFF
TGTGCCAGCAGCTTAGACGTAAGGGAGCTGTTTTTT
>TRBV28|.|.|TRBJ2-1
CASSLGAGNEQFF
TGTGCCAGCAGTTTAGGAGCCGGGAATGAGCAGTTCTTC
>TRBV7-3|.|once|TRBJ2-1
CASSLGRPALNEQFF
TGTGCCAGCAGCTTGGGGCGCCCTGCCCTCAATGAGCAGTTCTTC
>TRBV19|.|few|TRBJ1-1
CASTGNTEAFF
TGTGCCAGTACGGGGAACACTGAAGCTTTCTTT
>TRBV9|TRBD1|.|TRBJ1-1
CASSVFRGSTEAFF
TGTGCCAGCAGCGTATTCAGGGGGAGCACTGAAGCTTTCTTT
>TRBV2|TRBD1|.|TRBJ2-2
CASSRQGVRSGELFF
TGTGCCAGCAGTAGACAGGGGGTCCGGTCCGGGGAGCTGTTTTTT
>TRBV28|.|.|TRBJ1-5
CASSAQGLTSNQPQHF
TGTGCCAGCAGTGCTCAGGGACTTACGAGCAATCAGCCCCAGCATTTT
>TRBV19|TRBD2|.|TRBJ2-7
CASSPLSFGGSLSEQYF
TGTGCCAGTAGTCCCCTTTCATTTGGCGGGAGTTTAAGTGAGCAGTACTTC
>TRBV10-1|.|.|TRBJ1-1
CASSEGEGTMNTEAFF
TGCGCCAGCAGTGAGGGAGAGGGAACCATGAACACTGAAGCTTTCTTT
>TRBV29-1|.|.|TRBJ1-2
CSVGTDPNYGYTF
TGCAGCGTTGGGACAGACCCTAACTATGGCTACACCTTC
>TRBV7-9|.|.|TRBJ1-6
CASSLDIRGDSPLHF
TGTGCCAGCAGCTTAGATATCCGGGGGGACTCACCCCTCCACTTT
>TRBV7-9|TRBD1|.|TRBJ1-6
CASSSWTGGRYNSPLHF
TGTGCCAGCAGCTCCTGGACAGGGGGTCGCTATAATTCACCCCTCCACTTT
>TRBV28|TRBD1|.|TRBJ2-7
CASSLRRTGSYEQYF
TGTGCCAGCAGTTTACGACGGACAGGGTCCTACGAGCAGTACTTC
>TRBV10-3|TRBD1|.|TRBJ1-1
CAMSTGVKAFF
TGTGCCATGTCGACAGGGGTTAAAGCTTTCTTT
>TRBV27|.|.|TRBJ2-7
CASSFPDSYEQYF
TGTGCCAGCAGTTTCCCGGACAGCTACGAGCAGTACTTC
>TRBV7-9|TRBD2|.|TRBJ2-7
CASSPRGGYEQYF
TGTGCCAGCAGCCCGCGGGGGGGCTACGAGCAGTACTTC
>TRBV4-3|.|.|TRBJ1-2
CASSQEPGSAGYTF
TGCGCCAGCAGCCAAGAACCGGGGAGCGCTGGCTACACCTTC
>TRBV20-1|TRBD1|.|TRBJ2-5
CSASTGGSGETQYF
TGCAGTGCTAGTACAGGGGGCTCGGGAGAGACCCAGTACTTC
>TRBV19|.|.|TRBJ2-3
CASSVADTQYF
TGTGCCAGTAGTGTCGCAGATACGCAGTATTTT
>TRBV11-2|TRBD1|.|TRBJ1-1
CASSFPGGRDTEAFF
TGTGCCAGCAGCTTCCCAGGGGGTCGGGACACTGAAGCTTTCTTT
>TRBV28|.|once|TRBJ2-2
CASRTNTGELFF
TGTGCCAGCAGGACTAACACCGGGGAGCTGTTTTTT
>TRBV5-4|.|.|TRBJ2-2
CASSRVVGMGGGELFF
TGTGCCAGCAGCAGGGTGGTCGGGATGGGAGGCGGGGAGCTGTTTTTT
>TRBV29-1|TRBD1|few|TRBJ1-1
CSVGTGMNTEAFF
TGCAGCGTAGGGACAGGTATGAACACTGAAGCTTTCTTT
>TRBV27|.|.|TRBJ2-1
CASSLTRDTYNEQFF
TGTGCCAGCAGTTTAACCCGGGACACTTACAATGAGCAGTTCTTC
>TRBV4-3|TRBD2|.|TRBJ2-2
CASSQEAASGRNTGELFF
TGCGCCAGCAGCCAAGAAGCCGCTAGCGGAAGAAACACCGGGGAGCTGTTTTTT